One T cell receptor beta chain is described in this entry. CDR1 and CDR2 (germline): SGHDT, YYEEEE. The V and J ends lost 0 bases and 3 bases, in that order; junction bases with no gene match: 4. The CDR3 has 16 amino acids. These data come from a study of blood T cell repertoires in COVID-19. Looking at the study overall: From T cells, B-cell-depleted T cells, or PBMCs came the material, which was cDNA or gDNA.

Generated by immunoSEQ multiplex PCR, the TCRdb table keeps only in-frame clones and is missing some. The sample yields a few hundred thousand clones, about 85% seen once. The clonotype originates from a man aged 18-30 years with active or convalescent COVID-19. The chain combines TRBV5-6 with TRBJ2-2; 8 bases match TRBD2. What was sequenced was peripheral blood. The CDR3 region has the DNA TGTGCCAGCAGCTTGGGGACTAGCCGTCACACCGGGGAGCTGTTTTTT. Encoded protein: CASSLGTSRHTGELFF.